The clone carrying this TCR beta chain was detected ten times or more. The antigen remains undetermined. J was trimmed by 2 bases and V by 4 bases; bases with no gene match: 17. CDR3 size: 17 residues. Per the germline V gene, CDR1 is SQVTM and CDR2 is ANQGSEA. The sample belongs to a study of T-cell reconstitution after alpha-beta-depleted transplantation in children. Study-wide results and caveats: T-cell numbers and diversity, one year after transplant, stemmed largely from T cells that were newly produced.

Preparation of the TCRbeta library used unique molecular identifiers. From the PCR reads, TCRdb called clonotypes with MiXCR, one entry per CDR3 protein. Here the sample spans about 830,000 distinct CDR3 sequences, less than 20% being singletons. The material sequenced was PBMCs, mostly from graft donor cells, taken 360 days after TCRalphabeta/CD19-depleted stem cell transplant. The chain carries TRBV29-1 and TRBJ2-7; 7 bases are shared with TRBD2. This receptor was taken from a male patient aged 10-17 years who had a stem cell transplant for acute lymphoblastic leukemia, so the T cells may come from the graft donor. CDR3 amino acids: CSVVRGITASGTYEQYF. The CDR3 bases are TGCAGCGTTGTTCGGGGGATTACGGCTAGCGGTACCTACGAGCAGTACTTC.